Listed here are 31 T cell receptor beta chains from one sample, sequenced in a study of OX40 agonist ivuxolimab in advanced cancers. TCRdb's copy holds only in-frame clones and misses some; the assay was immunoSEQ multiplex PCR. Of approximately 60,000 clones in the sample, about four fifths were seen once. The sample was CD4+ or CD8+ T cells sorted from blood, taken in a trial of the OX40 agonist ivuxolimab. All receptors derive from an adult with an advanced solid tumor such as melanoma, head and neck, liver or kidney cancer.

The chain joins TRBV11-2 to TRBJ2-5, with no clear D. Trimming shortened V by 2 bases and J by 1 base, and 11 bases separated the two germline ends. Looked up from germline, CDR1 is SGHAT and CDR2 is FQNNGV. The length of the CDR3 is 15 residues. The CDR3 protein is CASSLLVGVQETQYF. The CDR3 region has the DNA TGTGCCAGCAGCTTACTGGTAGGAGTCCAAGAGACCCAGTACTTC.

The CDR3 loop is CASSPGQGASGYTF. In nucleotides, the CDR3 is TGCGCCAGCAGCCCCGGACAGGGAGCGAGCGGCTACACCTTC. V gene TRBV5-1 combines with J gene TRBJ1-2; 8 nucleotides agree with TRBD1. The CDR3 covers 14 residues. V trimming: 4 bases; J trimming: 8 bases; junction bases outside the gene matches: 10. Germline V CDR1 and CDR2: SGHRS, YFSETQ.

This clone occurred once. The chain carries TRBV10-3 and TRBJ1-2; TRBD1 might be the D (5 bases). Trimming stripped 7 bases from V and 5 bases from J, with 14 bases between. The CDR3 totals 13 residues. CDR1 is ENHRY, CDR2 SYGVKD, per germline. The CDR3 region has the DNA TGTGCCATCAACGGGGCAGAGCGGTATGGCTACACCTTC. This codes for CAINGAERYGYTF.

The rearrangement uses TRBV6-1 and TRBJ1-1, with TRBD1 matching over 7 bases. Germline CDR1 and CDR2: MNHNS and SASEGT. V lost 2 bases and J lost 11; bases outside the gene matches: 8. The CDR3 is made up of 13 amino acids. CDR3 sequence reads: CASSESDRARAFF. For the CDR3, the DNA is TGTGCCAGCAGTGAATCTGACAGGGCACGGGCTTTCTTT.

This rearrangement joins TRBV2 to TRBJ1-3; a weak D match, TRBD1 (5 bases). The V gene lost 11 bases and the J gene lost 4 bases, with 15 bases spanning the gap. The CDR3 sequence is 13 residues long. The germline CDR1 and CDR2 sequences are SNHLY and FYNNEI. The CDR3 here is CASREGEGNTIYF. CDR3 in DNA: TGTGCCTCCAGGGAGGGAGAAGGAAACACCATATATTTT. Together with reference TRBV2 and TRBJ1-3, the CDR3 gives the full variable domain: EPEVTQTPSHQVTQMGQEVILRCVPISNHLYFYWYRQILGQKVEFLVSFYNNEISEKSEIFDDQFSVERPDGSNFTLKIRSTKLEDSAMYFCASREGEGNTIYFGEGSWLTVV.

V and J are TRBV9 and TRBJ2-5; 7 nucleotides line up with TRBD1. This CDR3 is built from 15 residues. Germline CDR1 and CDR2: SGDLS and YYNGEE. Trimming cost V 3 bases and J 1 base; bases outside gene matches: 6. CDR3 amino acids: CASSATGWVQETQYF. In nucleotides, the CDR3 is TGTGCCAGCAGCGCGACAGGGTGGGTCCAAGAGACCCAGTACTTC.

DNA of the CDR3: TGTGCCAGCAGCGCGGGGGGGCAGGATTACAATGAGCAGTTCTTC. Amino acid sequence: CASSAGGQDYNEQFF. The gene calls are TRBV5-4 and TRBJ2-1; TRBD2 agrees at 9 bases. CDR1 is SGHNT and CDR2 is YYREEE in the germline V gene (reference sequence). The CDR3 is 15 amino acids. The ends lost 4 bases at V and 4 bases at J; junction bases unmatched: 6.

J is TRBJ1-2 and V is TRBV7-8; TRBD1 aligns across 7 bases. J gave up 7 bases and V 5 bases, and 13 bases lay outside the gene matches. Germline loops: CDR1 SGHVS, CDR2 FQNEAQ. This CDR3 comprises 15 residues. The CDR3 sequence is CASSPLSGTDFGYTF. CDR3 DNA: TGTGCCAGCAGCCCCTTATCGGGGACAGATTTTGGCTACACCTTC.

The V and J genes are TRBV5-5 and TRBJ2-7, with 7 bases aligning to TRBD1. The CDR3 runs 14 residues. With V trimmed by 2 bases and J by 6 bases, 8 bases remained unmatched. From germline, CDR1 is SGHKS and CDR2 YYEKEE (reference sequence). The CDR3 spells CASSFDRELGEQYF. CDR3 sequence (DNA): TGTGCCAGCAGCTTTGACAGGGAGTTGGGCGAGCAGTACTTC.

The chain uses TRBV9 and TRBJ1-2; the D is unclear. V dropped 2 bases and J dropped 4 bases, with 9 bases sitting between them. The CDR3 contains 13 residues. CDR1 and CDR2 (germline): SGDLS, YYNGEE. In nucleotides, the CDR3 is TGTGCCAGCAGCGTCTCCGCTTTCTATGGCTACACCTTC. Translated: CASSVSAFYGYTF.

This rearrangement joins TRBV6-6 to TRBJ1-1; D is ambiguous. V dropped 0 bases and J dropped 7 bases, with 15 bases sitting between them. Germline loops: CDR1 MNHNY, CDR2 SVGAGI (reference sequence). The CDR3 totals 15 residues. CDR3 DNA: TGTGCCAGCAGTTACTCGATGGGCGTAGGACGTGAAGCTTTCTTT. Translated: CASSYSMGVGREAFF.

The rearrangement joins TRBV4-1 to TRBJ2-5; 8 nucleotides line up with TRBD1. This CDR3 spans 17 amino acids. The germline V gene has CDR1 MGHRA and CDR2 YSYEKL. V lost 3 bases and J lost 1; bases outside the gene matches: 10. The CDR3 spells CASSHRQGFEIQETQYF. The CDR3 DNA follows: TGCGCCAGCAGCCACCGACAGGGGTTTGAGATCCAAGAGACCCAGTACTTC.

V gene TRBV6-5 combines with J gene TRBJ2-7, with a tentative D call TRBD1 (5 bases). CDR1 and CDR2 from the germline V gene are MNHEY and SVGAGI. Trimming shortened V by 2 bases and J by 6 bases, and 5 bases separated the two germline ends. CDR3 length: 11 amino acids. CDR3 bases: TGTGCCAGCAGTTACAGGGGCGAGCAGTACTTC. Translating it yields CASSYRGEQYF.

V is TRBV7-9 and J is TRBJ2-3, with 8 nucleotides matching TRBD2. CDR1 and CDR2 from the germline V gene are SEHNR and FQNEAQ (reference sequence). The CDR3 runs 16 residues. V shed 5 bases, J shed 2 bases, and the junction held 9 bases outside the gene matches. In DNA, the CDR3 is TGTGCCAGCAGCCCCCTCGCGGGGGGCTCCACAGATACGCAGTATTTT. Translated, it gives CASSPLAGGSTDTQYF.

This chain connects TRBV9 to TRBJ2-2; 11 positions match TRBD2. CDR1 and CDR2 from the germline V gene are SGDLS and YYNGEE. Germline trimming cut 0 bases from V and 5 bases from J; bases unmatched to any gene: 0. This CDR3 has 15 residues. The CDR3 coding sequence is TGTGCCAGCAGCGTAGCTAGCGGGGGGACCGGGGAGCTGTTTTTT. Protein product: CASSVASGGTGELFF.

The V gene is TRBV27, the J gene TRBJ1-6; no clear D. The CDR3 consists of 15 residues. V was trimmed by 1 base and J by 7 bases, leaving 11 bases between them. Germline CDR1 reads MNHEY; CDR2 reads SMNVEV (reference sequence). The CDR3 spells CASSLLAGRNSPLHF. CDR3 nucleotides: TGTGCCAGCAGTTTATTGGCAGGAAGAAATTCACCCCTCCACTTT.

The rearrangement links TRBV6-1 to TRBJ1-1; no reliable D call. The length of the CDR3 is 13 residues. Trimming left V 0 bases short and J 7 bases short, with 9 bases between. Germline-derived CDR1 and CDR2 are MNHNS and SASEGT. Written as DNA, the CDR3 is TGTGCCAGCAGTGAAGCAATGGGTCTTGAAGCTTTCTTT. It yields the protein CASSEAMGLEAFF.

The sample holds a few counts of this clone. The CDR3 spells CASPYRDSVNSPLHF. CDR3 nucleotide sequence: TGTGCCAGCCCCTACCGGGACTCCGTGAATTCACCCCTCCACTTT. The V gene is TRBV21-1, the J gene TRBJ1-6. TRBV21-1 is recorded as a pseudogene. CDR3 length: 15 amino acids.

This clone has just one count. V gene TRBV20-1 combines with J gene TRBJ1-1; D is ambiguous. The V gene lost 2 bases and the J gene lost 8 bases, with 9 bases spanning the gap. This CDR3 is built from 11 residues. The germline V gene encodes CDR1 DFQATT and CDR2 SNEGSKA (reference sequence). The DNA for the CDR3 is TGCAGTGCTAGATCCCCACAGGAAGCTTTCTTT. Its translation: CSARSPQEAFF.

This chain uses TRBV4-2 with TRBJ2-1; unclear D gene. This CDR3 region has 15 residues. Trimming pared 1 base from V and 2 bases from J, leaving 9 bases between. Germline-derived CDR1 and CDR2 are LGHNA and YNFKEQ. CDR3 region: CASSQVFSTYNEQFF. In DNA form, the CDR3 reads TGTGCCAGCAGCCAAGTTTTCTCTACCTACAATGAGCAGTTCTTC.

The rearrangement joins TRBV11-3 to TRBJ2-1; tentative D call: TRBD1 (6 bases). The CDR3 length is 14 residues. Trimming stripped 5 bases from V and 4 bases from J, with 12 bases between. Germline V gene data show CDR1 as SGHNT and CDR2 as YENEEA. CDR3 residues: CASSLGGNYNEQFF. The CDR3 nucleotides read TGTGCCAGCAGCCTAGGGGGAAATTACAATGAGCAGTTCTTC. Full variable domain (outside the CDR3, taken from reference TRBV11-3 and TRBJ2-1): EAGVVQSPRYKIIEKKQPVAFWCNPISGHNTLYWYLQNLGQGPELLIRYENEEAVDDSQLPKDRFSAERLKGVDSTLKIQPAELGDSAVYLCASSLGGNYNEQFFGPGTRLTVL.

This clone was counted once. This chain uses TRBV7-2 with TRBJ1-2, with TRBD1 identical over 7 bases. The CDR3 runs 15 residues. Germline CDR1 is SGHTA and CDR2 is FQGNSA. V lost 0 bases to trimming and J lost 2 bases; unmatched junction nucleotides: 3. The CDR3, as DNA: TGTGCCAGCAGCTTAGCAGGGACAGTCAACTATGGCTACACCTTC. Translating it yields CASSLAGTVNYGYTF.

The count of this clone is one. J is TRBJ1-1 and V is TRBV19, with 7 bases aligning to TRBD1. This CDR3 contains 15 residues. CDR1 is LNHDA, CDR2 SQIVND, per germline (reference sequence). V lost 6 bases to trimming and J lost 1 base; unmatched junction nucleotides: 8. The CDR3 here is CASRRFRTGNTEAFF. Here the CDR3 DNA reads TGTGCCAGTAGACGCTTTCGGACAGGGAACACTGAAGCTTTCTTT.

This chain links TRBV4-2 with TRBJ2-5; D is perhaps TRBD1 (5 bases). Germline lookup yields CDR1 LGHNA and CDR2 YNFKEQ. Trimming pared 0 bases from V and 4 bases from J, leaving 9 bases between. This CDR3 has 14 residues. The CDR3 region has the DNA TGTGCCAGCAGCCAAGAGGGAAGGGGAGAGACCCAGTACTTC. It codes for CASSQEGRGETQYF.

The chain links TRBV5-1 to TRBJ2-3; no definite D call. CDR1 and CDR2 (germline): SGHRS, YFSETQ. The length of the CDR3 is 18 residues. V was pared by 0 bases and J by 2 bases, with 19 bases between. This chain's CDR3 is CASSLAPPDQPFTDTQYF. The CDR3 nucleotides are TGCGCCAGCAGCTTGGCCCCACCAGACCAACCATTCACAGATACGCAGTATTTT.

The rearrangement joins TRBV11-1 to TRBJ2-7; D is undetermined. The CDR3 extends over 14 amino acids. In germline, CDR1 is SGHAT, CDR2 FQDESV (reference sequence). Between the trimmed V and J ends, which lost 0 bases and 1 base, there was a span of 7 bases. The CDR3 coding sequence is TGTGCCAGCAGCTTAGCGCGGAGATCCTACGAGCAGTACTTC. The encoded protein is CASSLARRSYEQYF.

This sequence joins TRBV5-4 and TRBJ2-1, with D possibly matching TRBD2 (6 bases). The CDR3 runs 17 residues. Trimming removed 4 bases from V and 6 bases from J, with 23 bases in between. Germline CDR1 SGHNT, CDR2 YYREEE (reference sequence). CDR3 nucleotides: TGTGCCAGCAGCCCCGGAGGGGCCAGGACCATGGCCAATGAGCAGTTCTTC. Its protein product is CASSPGGARTMANEQFF.

V usage is TRBV19 and J usage is TRBJ1-1, with 7 nucleotides matching TRBD1. Germline CDR1 is LNHDA and CDR2 is SQIVND (reference sequence). After removal of 5 bases from V and 0 bases from J, the junction contained 9 bases not matched to a gene. The CDR3 has 16 amino acids. CDR3 nucleotide sequence: TGTGCCAGTAGTTCCTTCCCGGGACAGATGAACACTGAAGCTTTCTTT. This sequence encodes CASSSFPGQMNTEAFF. Complete variable domain (other parts from reference TRBV19 and TRBJ1-1): DGGITQSPKYLFRKEGQNVTLSCEQNLNHDAMYWYRQDPGQGLRLIYYSQIVNDFQKGDIAEGYSVSREKKESFPLTVTSAQKNPTAFYLCASSSFPGQMNTEAFFGQGTRLTVV.

The chain has TRBV25-1 and TRBJ2-7; D remains unclear. Germline CDR1 is MGHDK and CDR2 is SYGVNS. This CDR3 region has 11 residues. Trimming cost V 4 bases and J 3 bases, with 4 bases left between them. This CDR3 is CASSGLYEQYF. The CDR3 nucleotides read TGTGCCAGCAGTGGACTCTACGAGCAGTACTTC.

The chain carries TRBV11-2 and TRBJ1-5; D is undetermined. Germline V CDR1 and CDR2: SGHAT, FQNNGV. Trimming pared 0 bases from V and 8 bases from J, leaving 14 bases between. The CDR3 runs 15 residues. CDR3 DNA: TGTGCCAGCAGCTTAGATGGGATTGGGAATGAGCCCCAGCATTTT. Amino acids: CASSLDGIGNEPQHF.

A word on this clone: The limits of the CDR3 on the DNA are not certain, so only TCRdb's listed CDR3 is given. The chain combines TRBV19 with TRBJ2-3. Per the germline V gene, CDR1 is LNHDA and CDR2 is SQIVND (reference sequence). Including both end residues, the CDR3 is 14 amino acids long. Here the CDR3 reads CASSSGASTDTQYF.